This T cell receptor beta chain was retrieved from a study of human T cells and chemical hapten exposure. Study-level background: The upper back received 0.01% DPC by patch testing, with results read at 6 days. Slight differences in pooled library volume were the main source of varying TCR yields across samples. Study-level findings and limits: TCRs exceeding 1 in 1000 frequency stayed unchanged with DPC sensitization.

Points on this clonotype: Its antigen is undetermined.

TCRdb used MiXCR to reprocess the RACE reads, holding one entry per CDR3 protein. The table lists 300,000 to 400,000 distinct CDR3 sequences, approximately 5.1% of them singletons. Germline V lookup: CDR1 ENHRY, CDR2 SYGVKD. V was clipped by 10 bases and J by 4 bases; unmatched bases: 11. The CDR3 totals 14 residues. Time point defined: pre-sensitization, week 0. As to treatment: therapeutic diphenylcyclopropenone sensitization with weekly scalp DPC. The sequence derives from a woman between 45 and 60 years old with alopecia areata. Some clones in this sample may be carry-over from other donors' samples. The sample was whole blood, taken in connection with sensitization to the hapten diphenylcyclopropenone (DPC). The rearrangement joins TRBV10-3 to TRBJ1-2; 8 bases line up with TRBD1. The CDR3 DNA reads TGTGCCAACAAGGGCGACACAGGGGGCTATGGCTACACCTTC. Protein sequence: CANKGDTGGYGYTF.